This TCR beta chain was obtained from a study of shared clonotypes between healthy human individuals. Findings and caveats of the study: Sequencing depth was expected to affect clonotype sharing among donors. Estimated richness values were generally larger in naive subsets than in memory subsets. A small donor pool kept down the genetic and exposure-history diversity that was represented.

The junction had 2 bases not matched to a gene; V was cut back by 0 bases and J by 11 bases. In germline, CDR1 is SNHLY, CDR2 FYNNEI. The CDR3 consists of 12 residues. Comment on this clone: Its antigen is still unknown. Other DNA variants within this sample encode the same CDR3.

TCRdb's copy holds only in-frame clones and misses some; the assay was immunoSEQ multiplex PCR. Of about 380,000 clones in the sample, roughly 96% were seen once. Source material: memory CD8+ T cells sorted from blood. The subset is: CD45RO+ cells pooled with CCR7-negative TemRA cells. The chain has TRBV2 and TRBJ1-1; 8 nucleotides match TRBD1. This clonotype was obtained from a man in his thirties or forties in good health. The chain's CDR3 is CASSEAQGAAFF. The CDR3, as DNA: TGTGCCAGCAGTGAAGCGCAGGGGGCGGCTTTCTTT.